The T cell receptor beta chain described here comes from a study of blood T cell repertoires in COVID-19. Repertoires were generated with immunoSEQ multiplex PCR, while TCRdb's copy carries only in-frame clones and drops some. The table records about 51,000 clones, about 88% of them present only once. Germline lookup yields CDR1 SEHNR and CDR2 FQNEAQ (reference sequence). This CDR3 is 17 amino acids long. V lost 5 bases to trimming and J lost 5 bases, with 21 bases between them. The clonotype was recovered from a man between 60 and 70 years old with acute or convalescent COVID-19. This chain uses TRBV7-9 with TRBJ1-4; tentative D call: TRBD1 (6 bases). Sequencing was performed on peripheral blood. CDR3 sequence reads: CASSHPNFRTENEKLFF. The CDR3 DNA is TGTGCCAGCAGCCACCCTAACTTCCGGACAGAGAATGAAAAACTGTTTTTT. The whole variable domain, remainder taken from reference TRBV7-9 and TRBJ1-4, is DTGVSQNPRHKITKRGQNVTFRCDPISEHNRLYWYRQTLGQGPEFLTYFQNEAQLEKSRLLSDRFSAERPKGSFSTLEIQRTEQGDSAMYLCASSHPNFRTENEKLFFGSGTQLSVL.